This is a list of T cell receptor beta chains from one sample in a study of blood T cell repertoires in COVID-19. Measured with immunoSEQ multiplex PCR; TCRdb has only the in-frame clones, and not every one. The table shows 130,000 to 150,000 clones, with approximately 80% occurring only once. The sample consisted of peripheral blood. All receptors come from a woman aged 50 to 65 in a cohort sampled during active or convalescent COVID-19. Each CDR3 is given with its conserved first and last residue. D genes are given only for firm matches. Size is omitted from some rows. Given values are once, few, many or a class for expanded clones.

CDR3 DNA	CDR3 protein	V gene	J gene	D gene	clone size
TGTGCCAGCAGTTACGCGGCTAGCGGGGGCCAAGAGACCCAGTACTTC	CASSYAASGGQETQYF	TRBV6-2/TRBV6-3	TRBJ2-5	TRBD2	few
TGCGCCAGCAGCCTTCCGGGACTACTCACCGGGGAGCTGTTTTTT	CASSLPGLLTGELFF	TRBV4-1	TRBJ2-2	TRBD2	.
TGTGCCAGTCACCAGGGTAGGGAGCAGTACTTC	CASHQGREQYF	TRBV6-5	TRBJ2-7	.	.
TGTGCCAGCAGTTACAATTCCCAATTACCCCTCCACTTT	CASSYNSQLPLHF	TRBV6-5	TRBJ1-6	.	.
TGCGCCAGCAGCTTGGGACAGAGGATGAACACTGAAGCTTTCTTT	CASSLGQRMNTEAFF	TRBV5-1	TRBJ1-1	.	.
TGTGCCAGCTGGGACAGGGGAGGGAATGAAAAACTGTTTTTT	CASWDRGGNEKLFF	TRBV19	TRBJ1-4	TRBD1	.
TGCAGCGTACGACAGGGGGTTGGGGAGACCCAGTACTTC	CSVRQGVGETQYF	TRBV29-1	TRBJ2-5	TRBD1	once
TGTGCCAGCAGCTCTAACAGGGTTCAGCCCCAGCATTTT	CASSSNRVQPQHF	TRBV7-8	TRBJ1-5	.	once
TGTGCCAGCAGCTCACTAGCGGGGGGCAATGAGCAGTTCTTC	CASSSLAGGNEQFF	TRBV5-5	TRBJ2-1	TRBD2	.
TGTGCCAGCAGCTTGGTCGCGGGGGAACAAGAGACCCAGTACTTC	CASSLVAGEQETQYF	TRBV5-4	TRBJ2-5	TRBD2	.
TGTGCCAGTAGTCCATGGGACAGGAACACTGAAGCTTTCTTT	CASSPWDRNTEAFF	TRBV19	TRBJ1-1	TRBD1	.
TGTGCCAGCAGTTCAGACAGGGGGCATTATGATGGCTACACCTTC	CASSSDRGHYDGYTF	TRBV9	TRBJ1-2	TRBD1	.
TGTGCCAGTAGTCTACAGGGTCATGGGGCAGATACGCAGTATTTT	CASSLQGHGADTQYF	TRBV19	TRBJ2-3	.	.
TGTGCCAGCAGCTTCGAGACCGGGGAGCTGTTTTTT	CASSFETGELFF	TRBV13	TRBJ2-2	.	once
TGTGCTAGTGGACCTTCACTAGCGGGGGAATACACCGGGGAGCTGTTTTTT	CASGPSLAGEYTGELFF	TRBV12-5	TRBJ2-2	TRBD2	.
TGTGCCAGCAGCCCATCGACTAGGGTAGAGACCCAGTACTTC	CASSPSTRVETQYF	TRBV7-2	TRBJ2-5	.	.
TGTGCCAGCAGTACAGGGAATCCCTACGAGCAGTACTTC	CASSTGNPYEQYF	TRBV6-6	TRBJ2-7	.	.